The 7 T cell receptor beta chains below were found in one sample sequenced in a study of cytomegalovirus exposure and HLA in healthy donors. PCR employed 60 Vbeta and 13 Jbeta primers. Here immunoSEQ multiplex PCR was the method, and the copy in TCRdb shows in-frame clones only, minus some. The sample has more than 100,000 clones; 65% to 85% are singletons. Sample: PBMCs. All receptors derive from a man aged 45 to 65 in good health and CMV-seronegative.

J is TRBJ1-4 and V is TRBV28, with 7 bases aligning to TRBD1. The CDR3 has 13 amino acids. The ends lost 8 bases at V and 8 bases at J; junction bases unmatched: 8. The germline CDR1 and CDR2 sequences are MDHEN and SYDVKM. The CDR3 loop reads CASVKTGREKLFF. CDR3 coding DNA: TGTGCCAGCGTTAAGACAGGGAGGGAAAAACTGTTTTTT.

The sample holds a few counts of this clone. This rearrangement joins TRBV6-1 to TRBJ2-7, with D possibly TRBD2 on 6 matching bases. Trimming cost V 0 bases and J 4 bases, with 19 bases left between them. The germline V gene has CDR1 MNHNS and CDR2 SASEGT. The CDR3 totals 17 residues. The CDR3 sequence: CASSEADLAWDFYEQYF. The CDR3 DNA is TGTGCCAGCAGTGAAGCGGACCTTGCCTGGGACTTTTACGAGCAGTACTTC.

The chain is built from TRBV18 and TRBJ1-5; D possibly corresponds to TRBD1 (6 bases). Trimming stripped 3 bases from V and 4 bases from J, with 16 bases between. The CDR3 has 16 amino acids. In germline, CDR1 is KGHSH, CDR2 LQKENI. The CDR3 protein is CASSPANREGNQPQHF. In DNA form, the CDR3 reads TGTGCCAGCTCACCGGCGAACAGGGAAGGTAATCAGCCCCAGCATTTT.

This rearrangement joins TRBV5-1 to TRBJ2-1, with 10 bases lining up with TRBD1. Germline CDR1 SGHRS, CDR2 YFSETQ. Unmatched junction bases numbered 5, after V lost 3 bases and J lost 5 bases. The CDR3 sequence is 15 residues long. CDR3 sequence reads: CASSSRQGADNEQFF. As DNA, the CDR3 is TGCGCCAGCAGCTCCAGACAGGGGGCCGACAATGAGCAGTTCTTC. The complete variable domain, with remaining parts taken from reference TRBV5-1 and TRBJ2-1, reads KAGVTQTPRYLIKTRGQQVTLSCSPISGHRSVSWYQQTPGQGLQFLFEYFSETQRNKGNFPGRFSGRQFSNSRSEMNVSTLELGDSALYLCASSSRQGADNEQFFGPGTRLTVL.

The chain couples TRBV7-3 to TRBJ1-5; maybe TRBD1 (6 bases). CDR1 SGHTA and CDR2 FQGTGA come from the germline V gene. The CDR3 has 13 amino acids. Trimming stripped 5 bases from V and 5 bases from J, with 10 bases between. DNA for the CDR3: TGTGCCAGCAGCGTCCACAGGGATCAGCCCCAGCATTTT. Translating it yields CASSVHRDQPQHF.

This rearrangement joins TRBV11-3 to TRBJ2-2; 9 bases are a match to TRBD1. Germline V lookup: CDR1 SGHNT, CDR2 YENEEA. V trimming: 5 bases; J trimming: 5 bases; junction bases outside the gene matches: 6. This CDR3 region has 15 residues. In DNA, the CDR3 is TGTGCCAGCAGCGCCTCGACAGGGGGGACCGGGGAGCTGTTTTTT. Protein sequence: CASSASTGGTGELFF.

DNA of the CDR3: TGTGCCTCGTCAGGGGGAATATATGGCTACACCTTC. The encoded protein is CASSGGIYGYTF. This chain connects TRBV30 to TRBJ1-2, with TRBD1 identical over 7 bases. The CDR3 totals 12 residues. CDR1 and CDR2 (germline): GTSNPN, SVGIG (reference sequence). V gave up 7 bases and J gave up 5 bases; unmatched junction bases: 7.